This T cell receptor beta chain was identified during a study of OX40 agonist ivuxolimab in advanced cancers. Study as a whole: Every 2 weeks, ivuxolimab was infused into the patients intravenously at between 0.01 and 10 mg/kg. Partial responses were recorded for three patients, including one with hepatocellular carcinoma and two with cutaneous melanoma.

A note on this clone: Its target is unknown.

Notes on the study in general: The average count of expanded clones was higher among CD8+ T cells than among CD4+.

Measured with immunoSEQ multiplex PCR; TCRdb has only the in-frame clones, and not every one. The table has 70,000 or so clones, roughly 85% seen once. Trimming at V came to 0 bases and at J to 9 bases, leaving 9 bases not matched to a gene. This CDR3 is 15 amino acids long. CDR1 and CDR2 (germline): SGHDN, FVKESK. Here the sequenced sample was CD4+ or CD8+ T cells sorted from blood, taken in a trial of the OX40 agonist ivuxolimab. The clonotype was recovered from an adult with an advanced solid tumor such as melanoma, head and neck, liver or kidney cancer. The genes are TRBV14 and TRBJ1-1; 8 bases match TRBD1. The CDR3 region has the DNA TGTGCCAGCAGCCAAGAGGACAGGGCCCAGCGGAAAGCTTTCTTT. It translates to CASSQEDRAQRKAFF.